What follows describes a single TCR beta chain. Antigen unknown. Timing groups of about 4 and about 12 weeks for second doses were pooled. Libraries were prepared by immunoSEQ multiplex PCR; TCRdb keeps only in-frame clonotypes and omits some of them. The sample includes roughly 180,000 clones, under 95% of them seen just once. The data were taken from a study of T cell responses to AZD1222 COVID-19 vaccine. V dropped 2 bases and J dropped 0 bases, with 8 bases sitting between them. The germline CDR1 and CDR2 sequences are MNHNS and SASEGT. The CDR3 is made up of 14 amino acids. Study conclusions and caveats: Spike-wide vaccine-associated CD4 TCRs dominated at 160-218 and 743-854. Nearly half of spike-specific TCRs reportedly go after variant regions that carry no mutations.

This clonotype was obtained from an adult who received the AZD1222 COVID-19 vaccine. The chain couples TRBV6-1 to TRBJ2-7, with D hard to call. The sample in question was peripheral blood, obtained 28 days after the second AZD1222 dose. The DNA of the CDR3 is TGTGCCAGCAGTGAAATCAGTACCTCCTACGAGCAGTACTTC. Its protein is CASSEISTSYEQYF.